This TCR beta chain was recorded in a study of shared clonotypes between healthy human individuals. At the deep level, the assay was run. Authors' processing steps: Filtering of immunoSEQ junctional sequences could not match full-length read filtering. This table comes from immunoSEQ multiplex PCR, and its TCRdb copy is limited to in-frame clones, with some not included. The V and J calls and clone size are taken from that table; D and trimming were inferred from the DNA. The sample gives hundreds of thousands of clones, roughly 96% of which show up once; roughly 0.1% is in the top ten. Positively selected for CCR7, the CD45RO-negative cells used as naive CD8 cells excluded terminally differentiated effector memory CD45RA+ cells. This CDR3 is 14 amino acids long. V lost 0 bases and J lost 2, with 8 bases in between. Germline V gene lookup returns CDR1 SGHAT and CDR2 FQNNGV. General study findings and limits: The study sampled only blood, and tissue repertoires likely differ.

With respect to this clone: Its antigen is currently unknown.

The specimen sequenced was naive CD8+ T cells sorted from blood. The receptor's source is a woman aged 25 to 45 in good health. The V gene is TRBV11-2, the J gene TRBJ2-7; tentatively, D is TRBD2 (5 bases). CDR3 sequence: CASSLDPGTYEQYF. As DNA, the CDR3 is TGTGCCAGCAGCTTAGATCCGGGAACCTACGAGCAGTACTTC. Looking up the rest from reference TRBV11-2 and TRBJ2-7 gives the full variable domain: EAGVAQSPRYKIIEKRQSVAFWCNPISGHATLYWYQQILGQGPKLLIQFQNNGVVDDSQLPKDRFSAERLKGVDSTLKIQPAKLEDSAVYLCASSLDPGTYEQYFGPGTRLTVT.